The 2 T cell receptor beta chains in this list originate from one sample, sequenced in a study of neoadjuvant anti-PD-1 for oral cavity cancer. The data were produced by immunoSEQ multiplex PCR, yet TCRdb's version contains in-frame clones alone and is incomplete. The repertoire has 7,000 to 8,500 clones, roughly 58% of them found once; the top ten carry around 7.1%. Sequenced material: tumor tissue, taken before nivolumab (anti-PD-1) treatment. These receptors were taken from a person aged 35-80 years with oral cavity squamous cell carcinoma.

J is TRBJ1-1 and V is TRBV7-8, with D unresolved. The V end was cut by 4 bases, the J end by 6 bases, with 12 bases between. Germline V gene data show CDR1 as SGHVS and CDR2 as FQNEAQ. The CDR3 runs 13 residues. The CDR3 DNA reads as TGTGCCAGCAGCTCAGGATCGGGGTCTGAAGCTTTCTTT. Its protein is CASSSGSGSEAFF.

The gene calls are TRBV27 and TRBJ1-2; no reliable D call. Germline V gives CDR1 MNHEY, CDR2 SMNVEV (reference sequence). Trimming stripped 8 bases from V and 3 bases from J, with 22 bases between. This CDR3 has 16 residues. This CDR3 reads CASAKGESGSYYGYTF. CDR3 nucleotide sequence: TGTGCCAGCGCTAAGGGAGAGAGCGGAAGTTACTATGGCTACACCTTC.